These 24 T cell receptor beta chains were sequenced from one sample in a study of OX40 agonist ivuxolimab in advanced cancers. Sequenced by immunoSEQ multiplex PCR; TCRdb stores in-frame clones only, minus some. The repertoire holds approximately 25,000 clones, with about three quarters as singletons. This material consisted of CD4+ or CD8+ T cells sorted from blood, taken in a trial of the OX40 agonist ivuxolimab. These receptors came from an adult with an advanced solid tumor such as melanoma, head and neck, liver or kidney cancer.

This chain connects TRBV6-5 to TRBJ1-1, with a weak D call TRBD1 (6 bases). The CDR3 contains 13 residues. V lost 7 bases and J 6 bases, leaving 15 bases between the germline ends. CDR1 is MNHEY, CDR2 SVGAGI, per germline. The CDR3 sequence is CASTFGGGAEAFF. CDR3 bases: TGTGCCAGCACCTTCGGGGGCGGGGCTGAAGCTTTCTTT.

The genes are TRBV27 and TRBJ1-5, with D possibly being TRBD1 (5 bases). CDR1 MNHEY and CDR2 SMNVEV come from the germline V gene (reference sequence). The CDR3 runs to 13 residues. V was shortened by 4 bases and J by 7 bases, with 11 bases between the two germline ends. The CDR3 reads CASSWGVEQPQHF. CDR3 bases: TGTGCCAGCAGTTGGGGGGTAGAGCAGCCCCAGCATTTT.

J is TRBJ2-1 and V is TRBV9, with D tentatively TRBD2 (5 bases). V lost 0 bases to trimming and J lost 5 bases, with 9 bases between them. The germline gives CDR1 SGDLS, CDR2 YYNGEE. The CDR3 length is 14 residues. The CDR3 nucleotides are TGTGCCAGCAGCGTAGACGGGATCCACAATGAGCAGTTCTTC. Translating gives CASSVDGIHNEQFF.

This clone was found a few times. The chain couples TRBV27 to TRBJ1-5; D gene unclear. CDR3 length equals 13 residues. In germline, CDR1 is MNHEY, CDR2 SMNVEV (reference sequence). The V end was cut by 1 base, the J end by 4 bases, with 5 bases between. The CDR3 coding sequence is TGTGCCAGCAGTTTATTGGTGAATCAGCCCCAGCATTTT. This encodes CASSLLVNQPQHF.

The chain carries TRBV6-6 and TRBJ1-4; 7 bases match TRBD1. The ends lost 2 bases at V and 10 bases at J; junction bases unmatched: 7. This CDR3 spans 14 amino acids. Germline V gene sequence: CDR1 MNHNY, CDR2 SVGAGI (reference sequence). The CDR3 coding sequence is TGTGCCAGCAGTTACCAGGACAGGATGGGAAAACTGTTTTTT. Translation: CASSYQDRMGKLFF.

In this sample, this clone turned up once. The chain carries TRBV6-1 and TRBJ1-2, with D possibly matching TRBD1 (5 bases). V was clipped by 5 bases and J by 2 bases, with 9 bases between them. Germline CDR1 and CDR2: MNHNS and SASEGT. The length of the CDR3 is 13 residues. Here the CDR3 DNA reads TGTGCCAGCAGTCCCGACAGAAACTATGGCTACACCTTC. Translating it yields CASSPDRNYGYTF.

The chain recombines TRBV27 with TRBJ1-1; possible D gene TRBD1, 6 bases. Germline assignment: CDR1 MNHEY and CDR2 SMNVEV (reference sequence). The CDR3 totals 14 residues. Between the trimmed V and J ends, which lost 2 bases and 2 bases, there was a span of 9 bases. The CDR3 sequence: CASSLLQGNTEAFF. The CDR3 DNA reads TGTGCCAGCAGTTTACTACAGGGAAACACTGAAGCTTTCTTT.

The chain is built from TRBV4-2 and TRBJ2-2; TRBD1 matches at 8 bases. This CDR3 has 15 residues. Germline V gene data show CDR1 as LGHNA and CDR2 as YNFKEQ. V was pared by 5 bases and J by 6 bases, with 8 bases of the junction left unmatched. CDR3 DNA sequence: TGTGCCAGCAGCTTAATGCAGGGGGCGGCCGGGGAGCTGTTTTTT. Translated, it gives CASSLMQGAAGELFF.

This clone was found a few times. This CDR3 is CSGSRSYGYTF. For the CDR3, the DNA is TGCAGTGGCAGTCGAAGCTATGGCTACACCTTC. The V gene is TRBV20-1, the J gene TRBJ1-2; D is unresolved. The V gene lost 7 bases and the J gene lost 4 bases, with 10 bases spanning the gap. Germline CDR1 reads DFQATT; CDR2 reads SNEGSKA (reference sequence). CDR3 size: 11 residues.

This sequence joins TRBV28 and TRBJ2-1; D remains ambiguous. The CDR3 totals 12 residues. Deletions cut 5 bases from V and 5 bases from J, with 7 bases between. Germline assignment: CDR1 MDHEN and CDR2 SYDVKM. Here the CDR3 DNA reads TGTGCCAGCAGTCTTTACGACAATGAGCAGTTCTTC. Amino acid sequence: CASSLYDNEQFF.

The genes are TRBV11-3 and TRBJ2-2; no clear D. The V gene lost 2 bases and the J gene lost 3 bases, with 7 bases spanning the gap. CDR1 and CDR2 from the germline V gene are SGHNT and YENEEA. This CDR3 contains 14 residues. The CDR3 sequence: CASSLPGHTGELFF. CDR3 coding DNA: TGTGCCAGCAGCTTACCAGGTCACACCGGGGAGCTGTTTTTT.

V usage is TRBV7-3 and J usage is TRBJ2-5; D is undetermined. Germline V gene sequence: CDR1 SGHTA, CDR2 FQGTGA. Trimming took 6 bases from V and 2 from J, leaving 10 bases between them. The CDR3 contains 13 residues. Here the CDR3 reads CASSPERQETQYF. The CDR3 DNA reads TGTGCCAGCAGTCCGGAGAGGCAAGAGACCCAGTACTTC.

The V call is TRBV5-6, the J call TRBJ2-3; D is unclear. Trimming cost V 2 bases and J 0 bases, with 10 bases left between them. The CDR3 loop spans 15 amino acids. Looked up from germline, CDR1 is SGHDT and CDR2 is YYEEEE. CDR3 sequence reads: CASSFSGISTDTQYF. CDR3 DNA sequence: TGTGCCAGCAGCTTTAGTGGTATCAGCACAGATACGCAGTATTTT.

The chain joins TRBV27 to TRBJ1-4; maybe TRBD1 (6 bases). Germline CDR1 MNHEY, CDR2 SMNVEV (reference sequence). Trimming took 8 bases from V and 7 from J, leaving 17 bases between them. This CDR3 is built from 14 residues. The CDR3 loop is CASRGLPQGEKLFF. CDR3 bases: TGTGCCAGCCGGGGGCTGCCCCAAGGTGAAAAACTGTTTTTT.

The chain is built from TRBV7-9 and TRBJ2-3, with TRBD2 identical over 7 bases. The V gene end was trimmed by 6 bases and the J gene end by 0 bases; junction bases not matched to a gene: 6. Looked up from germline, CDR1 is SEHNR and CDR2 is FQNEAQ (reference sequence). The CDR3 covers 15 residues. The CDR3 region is CASSLSGVSTDTQYF. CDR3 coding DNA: TGTGCCAGCAGTCTCAGCGGGGTTAGCACAGATACGCAGTATTTT. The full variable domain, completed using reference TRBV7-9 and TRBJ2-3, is DTGVSQNPRHKITKRGQNVTFRCDPISEHNRLYWYRQTLGQGPEFLTYFQNEAQLEKSRLLSDRFSAERPKGSFSTLEIQRTEQGDSAMYLCASSLSGVSTDTQYFGPGTRLTVL.

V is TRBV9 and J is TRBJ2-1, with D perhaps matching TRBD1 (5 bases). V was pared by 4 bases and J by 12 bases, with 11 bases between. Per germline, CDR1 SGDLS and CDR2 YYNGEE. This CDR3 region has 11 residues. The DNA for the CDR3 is TGTGCCAGCAGCTTGGACAAGGCGCAGTTCTTC. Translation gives CASSLDKAQFF.

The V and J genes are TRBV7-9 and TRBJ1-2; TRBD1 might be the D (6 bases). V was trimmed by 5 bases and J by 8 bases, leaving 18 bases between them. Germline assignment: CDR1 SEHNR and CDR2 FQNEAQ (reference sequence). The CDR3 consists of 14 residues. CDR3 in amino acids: CASSRGTTPGGYTF. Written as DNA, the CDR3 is TGTGCCAGCAGCCGTGGGACAACCCCGGGAGGCTACACCTTC.

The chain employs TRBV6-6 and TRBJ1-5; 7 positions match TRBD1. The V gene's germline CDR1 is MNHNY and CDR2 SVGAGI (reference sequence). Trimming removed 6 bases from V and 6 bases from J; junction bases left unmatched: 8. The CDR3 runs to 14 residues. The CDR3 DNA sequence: TGTGCCAGCAGCCCCGACAGGGAGGCTCAGCCCCAGCATTTT. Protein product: CASSPDREAQPQHF.

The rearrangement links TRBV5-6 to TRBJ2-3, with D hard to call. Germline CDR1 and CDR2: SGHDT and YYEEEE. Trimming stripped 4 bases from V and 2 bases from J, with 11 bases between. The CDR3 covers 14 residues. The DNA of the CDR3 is TGTGCCAGCAGCGACCGGCCTCTCACAGATACGCAGTATTTT. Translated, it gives CASSDRPLTDTQYF.

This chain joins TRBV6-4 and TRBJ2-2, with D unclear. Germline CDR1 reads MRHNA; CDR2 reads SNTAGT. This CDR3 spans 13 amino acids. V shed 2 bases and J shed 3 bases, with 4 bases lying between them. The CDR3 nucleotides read TGTGCCAGCAGTGACAGGGACACCGGGGAGCTGTTTTTT. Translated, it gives CASSDRDTGELFF.

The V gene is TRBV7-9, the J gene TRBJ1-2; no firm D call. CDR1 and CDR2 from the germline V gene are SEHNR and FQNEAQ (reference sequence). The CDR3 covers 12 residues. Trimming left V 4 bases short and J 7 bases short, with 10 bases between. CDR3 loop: CASSYGEIGYTF. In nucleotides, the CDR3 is TGTGCCAGCAGCTACGGGGAAATTGGCTACACCTTC.

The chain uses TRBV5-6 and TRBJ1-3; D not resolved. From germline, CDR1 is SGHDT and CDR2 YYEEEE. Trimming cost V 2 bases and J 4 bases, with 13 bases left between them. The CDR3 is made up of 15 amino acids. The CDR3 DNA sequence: TGTGCCAGCAGCTTAGACGGCCCAGAGGGAAACACCATATATTTT. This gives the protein CASSLDGPEGNTIYF.

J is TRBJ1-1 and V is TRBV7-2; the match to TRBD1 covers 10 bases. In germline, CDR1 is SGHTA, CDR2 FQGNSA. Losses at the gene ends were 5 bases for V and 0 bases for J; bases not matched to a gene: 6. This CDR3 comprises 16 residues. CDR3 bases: TGTGCCAGCAGCGCCCCGGGACAGGGGATGAACACTGAAGCTTTCTTT. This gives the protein CASSAPGQGMNTEAFF.

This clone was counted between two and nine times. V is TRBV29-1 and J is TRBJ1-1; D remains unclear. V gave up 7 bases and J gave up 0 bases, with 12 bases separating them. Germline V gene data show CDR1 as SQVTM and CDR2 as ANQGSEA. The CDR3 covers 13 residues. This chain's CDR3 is CSACPGMNTEAFF. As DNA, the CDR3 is TGCAGCGCCTGCCCCGGGATGAACACTGAAGCTTTCTTT.